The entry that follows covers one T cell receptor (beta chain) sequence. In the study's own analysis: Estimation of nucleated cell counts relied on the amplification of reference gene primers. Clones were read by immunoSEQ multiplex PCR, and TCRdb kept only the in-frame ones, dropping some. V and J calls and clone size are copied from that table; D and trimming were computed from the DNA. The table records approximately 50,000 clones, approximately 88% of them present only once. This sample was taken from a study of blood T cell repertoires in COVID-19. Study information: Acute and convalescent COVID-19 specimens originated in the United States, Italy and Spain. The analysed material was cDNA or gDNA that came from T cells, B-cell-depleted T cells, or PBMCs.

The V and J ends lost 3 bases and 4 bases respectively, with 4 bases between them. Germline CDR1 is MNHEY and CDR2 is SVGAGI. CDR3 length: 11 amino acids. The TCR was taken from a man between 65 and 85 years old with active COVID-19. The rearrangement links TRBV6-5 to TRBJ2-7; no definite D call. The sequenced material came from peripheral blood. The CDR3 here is CASSYQYEQYF. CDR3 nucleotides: TGTGCCAGCAGTTATCAGTACGAGCAGTACTTC.